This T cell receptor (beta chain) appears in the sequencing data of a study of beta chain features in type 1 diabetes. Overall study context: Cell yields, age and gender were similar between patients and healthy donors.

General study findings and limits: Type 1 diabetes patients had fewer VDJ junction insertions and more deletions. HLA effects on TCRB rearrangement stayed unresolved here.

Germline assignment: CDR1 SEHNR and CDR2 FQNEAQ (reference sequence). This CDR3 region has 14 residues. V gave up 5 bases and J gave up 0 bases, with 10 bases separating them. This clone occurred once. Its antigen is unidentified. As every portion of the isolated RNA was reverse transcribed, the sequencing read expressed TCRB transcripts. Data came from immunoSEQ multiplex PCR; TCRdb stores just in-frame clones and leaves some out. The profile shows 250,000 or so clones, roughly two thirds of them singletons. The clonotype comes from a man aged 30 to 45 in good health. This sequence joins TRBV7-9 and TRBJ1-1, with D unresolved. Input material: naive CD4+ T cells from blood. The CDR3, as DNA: TGTGCCAGCAGCAAGACTGCTGTGAACACTGAAGCTTTCTTT. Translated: CASSKTAVNTEAFF.